Listed below are T cell receptor beta chains from one sample, sequenced in a study of neurological immune-mediated disorders. A single record per CDR3 protein comes from TCRdb applying MiXCR to the 5' RACE reads. The sample carries 50,000 to 70,000 distinct CDR3 sequences, around 3.1% recorded once. The source material was PBMCs. Receptors were obtained from a man aged 40-49 years with multiple sclerosis. Each CDR3 is given with its conserved first and last residue. D genes are given only for firm matches. Clone size is given as how often the clone was seen (once, few, many) or a class if it is expanded.

size | J | D | V | CDR3 | DNA
many | TRBJ1-1 | NA | TRBV20-1 | CSARSSGVGNTEAFF | TGCAGTGCTAGATCATCGGGGGTAGGGAACACTGAAGCTTTCTTT
many | TRBJ2-5 | NA | TRBV5-1 | CASSSRNGRETQYF | TGCGCCAGCAGCTCGCGAAATGGGCGCGAGACCCAGTACTTC
many | TRBJ2-1 | NA | TRBV7-6 | CASSPWGIDSYNEQFF | TGTGCCAGCAGCCCCTGGGGTATAGACAGCTACAATGAGCAGTTCTTC
many | TRBJ2-3 | NA | TRBV27 | CASRDGGSTDTQYF | TGTGCCAGCAGGGATGGGGGAAGCACAGATACGCAGTATTTT
many | TRBJ1-3 | NA | TRBV6-6 | CATGESSGNTIYF | TGTGCCACCGGGGAGAGCTCTGGAAACACCATATATTTT
many | TRBJ2-2 | NA | TRBV5-1 | CASSVGTQVNTGELFF | TGCGCCAGCAGCGTAGGGACGCAGGTGAACACCGGGGAGCTGTTTTTT
many | TRBJ2-1 | NA | TRBV20-1 | CSARDRTGVYNEQFF | TGCAGTGCTAGAGATCGAACGGGAGTCTACAATGAGCAGTTCTTC
many | TRBJ1-1 | NA | TRBV5-5 | CASSLGPSMNTEAFF | TGTGCCAGCAGCTTGGGGCCTTCTATGAACACTGAAGCTTTCTTT
medium-sized | TRBJ2-1 | NA | TRBV5-1 | CASSSTADEQFF | TGCGCCAGCAGCTCCACGGCCGATGAGCAGTTCTTC
many | TRBJ1-2 | NA | TRBV12-3/TRBV12-4 | CASSFGSNYGYTF | TGTGCCAGCAGTTTTGGATCAAACTATGGCTACACCTTC
many | TRBJ2-5 | NA | TRBV5-1 | CASSSTSYQETQYF | TGCGCCAGCAGCTCAACCTCGTACCAAGAGACCCAGTACTTC
many | TRBJ2-3 | NA | TRBV20-1 | CSAREVGTPDTQYF | TGCAGTGCTAGAGAGGTGGGGACCCCAGATACGCAGTATTTT